This is a list of T cell receptor beta chains from one sample in a study of cytomegalovirus exposure and HLA in healthy donors. This table comes from immunoSEQ multiplex PCR, and its TCRdb copy is limited to in-frame clones, with some not included. This table holds fewer than 200,000 clones, 80% to 90% found once. Source material: PBMCs. All receptors come from a woman in her twenties or thirties in good health and CMV-seropositive. CDR3s include the opening cysteine and the closing phenylalanine or tryptophan. The order of the fields is CDR3 length, D gene, J gene, V gene, clone size, CDR3 protein, CDR3 DNA. D genes are given only for firm matches. Part of the rows lack a size; the others show once, few, many or a class for expanded clones.

CDR3 length: 16
D gene: TRBD2
J gene: TRBJ2-5
V gene: TRBV30
clone size: -
CDR3 protein: CAWSFGGGGAWETQYF
CDR3 DNA: TGTGCCTGGAGTTTCGGTGGCGGGGGGGCCTGGGAGACCCAGTACTTC

CDR3 length: 13
D gene: -
J gene: TRBJ2-1
V gene: TRBV5-6
clone size: -
CDR3 protein: CASSSSLAVEQFF
CDR3 DNA: TGTGCCAGCAGCTCCTCGCTGGCGGTCGAGCAGTTCTTC

CDR3 length: 14
D gene: -
J gene: TRBJ1-1
V gene: TRBV5-1
clone size: -
CDR3 protein: CASSLLGVNTEAFF
CDR3 DNA: TGCGCCAGCAGCTTGTTAGGGGTGAACACTGAAGCTTTCTTT

CDR3 length: 19
D gene: TRBD1
J gene: TRBJ1-6
V gene: TRBV30
clone size: -
CDR3 protein: CAWSRQTSQGGWSNSPLHF
CDR3 DNA: TGTGCCTGGAGCCGACAAACCTCTCAAGGGGGCTGGAGCAATTCACCCCTCCACTTT

CDR3 length: 13
D gene: -
J gene: TRBJ2-2
V gene: TRBV28
clone size: few
CDR3 protein: CASSTRGTGELFF
CDR3 DNA: TGTGCCAGCAGTACCCGGGGCACCGGGGAGCTGTTTTTT

CDR3 length: 14
D gene: -
J gene: TRBJ2-6
V gene: TRBV9
clone size: -
CDR3 protein: CASSQRSGANVLTF
CDR3 DNA: TGTGCCAGCAGCCAGCGCTCTGGGGCCAACGTCCTGACTTTC

CDR3 length: 15
D gene: TRBD1
J gene: TRBJ2-2
V gene: TRBV30
clone size: few
CDR3 protein: CAWYPRDRGTGELFF
CDR3 DNA: TGTGCCTGGTACCCGAGGGACAGGGGTACCGGGGAGCTGTTTTTT

CDR3 length: 12
D gene: -
J gene: TRBJ2-7
V gene: TRBV7-3
clone size: -
CDR3 protein: CASSWAGGEQYF
CDR3 DNA: TGTGCCAGCAGCTGGGCCGGAGGCGAGCAGTACTTC

CDR3 length: 16
D gene: -
J gene: TRBJ2-7
V gene: TRBV19
clone size: -
CDR3 protein: CASSHAGTIGSYEQYF
CDR3 DNA: TGTGCCAGTAGTCATGCCGGGACAATTGGCTCCTACGAGCAGTACTTC

CDR3 length: 14
D gene: -
J gene: TRBJ1-1
V gene: TRBV19
clone size: -
CDR3 protein: CASSKTGGDTEAFF
CDR3 DNA: TGTGCCAGTAGTAAGACGGGTGGAGACACTGAAGCTTTCTTT

CDR3 length: 14
D gene: TRBD2
J gene: TRBJ2-3
V gene: TRBV28
clone size: -
CDR3 protein: CASSLSGGTDTQYF
CDR3 DNA: TGTGCCAGCAGTTTGAGCGGGGGAACAGATACGCAGTATTTT

CDR3 length: 12
D gene: -
J gene: TRBJ1-2
V gene: TRBV11-2
clone size: -
CDR3 protein: CASSLGGFGYTF
CDR3 DNA: TGTGCCAGCAGCTTGGGGGGGTTTGGCTACACCTTC

CDR3 length: 13
D gene: -
J gene: TRBJ1-2
V gene: TRBV7-9
clone size: -
CDR3 protein: CASTTGGYNGYTF
CDR3 DNA: TGTGCCAGCACCACGGGGGGGTATAATGGCTACACCTTC